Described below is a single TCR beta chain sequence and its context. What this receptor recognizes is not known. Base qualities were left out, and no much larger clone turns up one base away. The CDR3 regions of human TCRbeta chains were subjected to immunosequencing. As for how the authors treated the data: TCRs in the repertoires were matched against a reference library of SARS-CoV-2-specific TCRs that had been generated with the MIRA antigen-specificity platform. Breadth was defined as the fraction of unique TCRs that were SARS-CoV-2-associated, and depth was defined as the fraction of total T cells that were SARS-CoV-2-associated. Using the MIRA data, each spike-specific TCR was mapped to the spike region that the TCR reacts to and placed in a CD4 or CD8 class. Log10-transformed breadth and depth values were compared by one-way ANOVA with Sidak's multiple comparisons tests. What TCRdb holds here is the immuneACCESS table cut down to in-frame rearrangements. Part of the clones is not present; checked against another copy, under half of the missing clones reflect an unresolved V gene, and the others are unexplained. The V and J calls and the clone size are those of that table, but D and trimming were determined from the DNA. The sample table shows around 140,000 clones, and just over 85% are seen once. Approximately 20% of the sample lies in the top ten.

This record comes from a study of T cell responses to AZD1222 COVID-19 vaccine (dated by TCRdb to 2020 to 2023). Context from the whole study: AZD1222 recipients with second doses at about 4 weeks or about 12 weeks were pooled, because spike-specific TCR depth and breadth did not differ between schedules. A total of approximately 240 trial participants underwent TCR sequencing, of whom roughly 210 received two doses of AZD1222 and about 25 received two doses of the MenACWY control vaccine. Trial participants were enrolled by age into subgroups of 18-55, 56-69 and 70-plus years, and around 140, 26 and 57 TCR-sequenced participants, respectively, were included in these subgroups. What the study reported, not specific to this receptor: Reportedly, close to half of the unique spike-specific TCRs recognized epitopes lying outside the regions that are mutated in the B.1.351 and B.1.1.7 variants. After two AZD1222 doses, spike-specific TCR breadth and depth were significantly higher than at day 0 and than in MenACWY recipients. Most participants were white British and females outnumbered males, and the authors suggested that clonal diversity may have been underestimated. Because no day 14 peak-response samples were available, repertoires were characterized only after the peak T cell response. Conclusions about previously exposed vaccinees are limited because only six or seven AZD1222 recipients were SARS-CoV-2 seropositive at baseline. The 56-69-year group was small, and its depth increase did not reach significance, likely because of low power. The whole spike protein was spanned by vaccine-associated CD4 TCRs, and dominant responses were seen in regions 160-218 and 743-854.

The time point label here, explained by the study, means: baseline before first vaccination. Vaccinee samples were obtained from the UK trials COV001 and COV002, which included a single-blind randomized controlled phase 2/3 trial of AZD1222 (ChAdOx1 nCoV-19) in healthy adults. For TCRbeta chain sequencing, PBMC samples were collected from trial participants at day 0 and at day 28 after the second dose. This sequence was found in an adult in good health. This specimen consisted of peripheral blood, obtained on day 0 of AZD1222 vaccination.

The base sequence is TGCGCCAGCAGCGGGACTAGTCGACATACGGCCACCGGGGAGCTGTTTTTT. This codes for CASSGTSRHTATGELFF. This chain is built from TRBV5-1 and TRBJ2-2, and 8 junction bases match TRBD2. The CDR3 has 17 amino acids, counting the end cysteine and phenylalanine. The DNA shown is the 51-base CDR3, in frame from base 1. CDR1 SGHRS and CDR2 YFSETQ were looked up in the germline V gene. From V the trimming removes 4 bases and from J it removes 4 bases, while the gene matches leave 12 bases of the junction unaccounted for.